Each of the 27 T cell receptor beta chains below was sequenced from the same sample in a study of blood T cell repertoires in COVID-19. The method was immunoSEQ multiplex PCR; TCRdb's version includes in-frame clones alone and lacks a portion of them. Here the sample spans 150,000 to 200,000 clones, 70% to 90% being singletons. What was sequenced was peripheral blood. These receptors were taken from a man aged 35-49 years with active or convalescent COVID-19.

In its sample, this clone was seen once. The chain recombines TRBV5-5 with TRBJ2-5; a possible D gene is TRBD1 (5 bases). This CDR3 comprises 16 residues. Germline-derived CDR1 and CDR2 are SGHKS and YYEKEE (reference sequence). V lost 0 bases and J lost 1, with 13 bases in between. The CDR3: CASSLAVQTVQETQYF. CDR3 DNA sequence: TGTGCCAGCAGCTTGGCCGTACAGACAGTCCAAGAGACCCAGTACTTC.

CDR3 amino acids: CASSPPGLAGGVEQYF. The CDR3 region has the DNA TGTGCCAGCAGTCCCCCGGGACTAGCGGGGGGGGTTGAGCAGTACTTC. This chain connects TRBV28 to TRBJ2-7; 16 bases are a match to TRBD2. This CDR3 has 16 residues. Germline assignment: CDR1 MDHEN and CDR2 SYDVKM. Unmatched junction bases numbered 8, after V lost 5 bases and J lost 7 bases.

The J gene is TRBJ2-1, the V gene TRBV19; D is unresolved. The CDR3 has 15 amino acids. CDR1 LNHDA and CDR2 SQIVND come from the germline V gene (reference sequence). The V and J ends lost 5 bases and 1 base respectively, with 12 bases between them. CDR3 sequence (DNA): TGTGCCAGTAGTTTGCTTCTCAGTTCCTACAATGAGCAGTTCTTC. It yields the protein CASSLLLSSYNEQFF. The complete variable domain, with remaining parts taken from reference TRBV19 and TRBJ2-1, reads DGGITQSPKYLFRKEGQNVTLSCEQNLNHDAMYWYRQDPGQGLRLIYYSQIVNDFQKGDIAEGYSVSREKKESFPLTVTSAQKNPTAFYLCASSLLLSSYNEQFFGPGTRLTVL.

V gene TRBV5-1 combines with J gene TRBJ1-1, with 9 bases that match TRBD1. CDR3 size: 14 residues. Germline trimming cut 7 bases from V and 4 bases from J; bases unmatched to any gene: 8. Germline V gives CDR1 SGHRS, CDR2 YFSETQ. Written as DNA, the CDR3 is TGCGCCAGCTCGGGCGGACAGGGGTTCACTGAAGCTTTCTTT. Protein sequence: CASSGGQGFTEAFF.

The gene calls are TRBV6-2 or TRBV6-3 and TRBJ1-2; D is possibly TRBD1 (5 bases). V lost 2 bases and J lost 7, with 14 bases in between. This CDR3 region has 14 residues. CDR1 MNHEY and CDR2 SVGEGT come from the germline V gene. In DNA form, the CDR3 reads TGTGCCAGCAGTTACCCCCCGCTGGGGCTTGGCTACACCTTC. This codes for CASSYPPLGLGYTF.

The CDR3 here is CASSEINQGFSGANVLTF. DNA for the CDR3: TGTGCCAGTAGCGAAATTAATCAGGGATTCTCTGGGGCCAACGTCCTGACTTTC. The rearrangement links TRBV19 to TRBJ2-6, with TRBD1 as a possible D gene (5 bases). The CDR3 is 18 amino acids. Germline-derived CDR1 and CDR2 are LNHDA and SQIVND (reference sequence). Between the trimmed V and J ends, which lost 6 bases and 0 bases, there was a span of 18 bases.

This chain connects TRBV2 to TRBJ2-7; 12 nucleotides align to TRBD1. The CDR3 loop spans 14 amino acids. Germline lookup yields CDR1 SNHLY and CDR2 FYNNEI. V shed 4 bases and J 11 bases; nucleotides not matched to a gene: 9. This chain's CDR3 is CASSGGTGGIWEYF. CDR3 coding DNA: TGTGCCAGCAGTGGAGGGACAGGGGGCATTTGGGAGTACTTC.

The CDR3 coding sequence is TGTGCCAGCGGCCCGACAGGGGGTCCGTCGACGCAGTATTTT. Encoded protein: CASGPTGGPSTQYF. V and J are TRBV6-5 and TRBJ2-3; 9 positions agree with TRBD1. V lost 8 bases and J lost 9; bases outside the gene matches: 12. Germline V gene data show CDR1 as MNHEY and CDR2 as SVGAGI. This CDR3 comprises 14 residues.

The chain recombines TRBV11-2 with TRBJ1-1; D is unclear. Germline V gene lookup returns CDR1 SGHAT and CDR2 FQNNGV. V was trimmed by 0 bases and J by 6 bases, leaving 8 bases between them. The CDR3 contains 13 residues. The CDR3 DNA follows: TGTGCCAGCAGCTTAGATCGGAGCGCTGAAGCTTTCTTT. This gives the protein CASSLDRSAEAFF.

DNA for the CDR3: TGTGCCAGCAGCCTAATGGGCAGGGGGCATGTTACTGGCTACACCTTC. Residues: CASSLMGRGHVTGYTF. This chain connects TRBV3-1 (or the pseudogene TRBV3-2) to TRBJ1-2; 8 bases match TRBD1. V shed 4 bases and J 7 bases; nucleotides not matched to a gene: 14. The V gene's germline CDR1 is LGHDT and CDR2 YNNKEL (reference sequence). This CDR3 contains 16 residues.

The rearrangement uses TRBV29-1 and TRBJ1-2, with TRBD1 matching over 9 bases. This CDR3 has 14 amino acids. Trimming removed 6 bases from V and 4 bases from J; junction bases left unmatched: 9. The germline V gene encodes CDR1 SQVTM and CDR2 ANQGSEA. The CDR3 is CSVEQGAGGYGYTF. The CDR3 bases are TGCAGCGTGGAACAGGGGGCTGGGGGCTATGGCTACACCTTC.

This clone was found once. This rearrangement joins TRBV5-4 to TRBJ2-5; D remains ambiguous. Trimming cost V 3 bases and J 7 bases, with 16 bases left between them. Germline lookup yields CDR1 SGHNT and CDR2 YYREEE (reference sequence). This CDR3 contains 14 residues. Here the CDR3 reads CASSSPPSVGTQYF. The CDR3 DNA sequence: TGTGCCAGCAGCTCCCCCCCCAGCGTAGGGACCCAGTACTTC.

The chain has TRBV6-5 and TRBJ1-5; a possible D gene is TRBD1 (6 bases). The CDR3 is made up of 15 amino acids. The V end was cut by 6 bases, the J end by 0 bases, with 12 bases between. The germline gives CDR1 MNHEY, CDR2 SVGAGI. The CDR3 bases are TGTGCCAGCAGCCCGGGACAAATTAGCAATCAGCCCCAGCATTTT. Its protein product is CASSPGQISNQPQHF.

Of note for this clone: The sample holds other DNA sequences that translate to the same CDR3. The chain combines TRBV20-1 with TRBJ2-5, with a tentative D call TRBD1 (5 bases). The V end lost 6 bases, the J end lost 5 bases, and 10 bases lay between the germline ends. CDR1 and CDR2 from the germline V gene are DFQATT and SNEGSKA (reference sequence). This CDR3 region has 11 residues. The CDR3 nucleotides read TGCAGTGCGTGGGCAGGGGAGACCCAGTACTTC. This sequence encodes CSAWAGETQYF.

The rearrangement links TRBV30 to TRBJ1-3; 9 bases match TRBD1. The CDR3 has 18 amino acids. V trimming: 8 bases; J trimming: 2 bases; junction bases outside the gene matches: 19. The germline V gene has CDR1 GTSNPN and CDR2 SVGIG (reference sequence). The DNA of the CDR3 is TGTGCCGGTACTCAGGACAGGGGAAGTCTTAGTCCTGGAAACACCATATATTTT. Its protein product is CAGTQDRGSLSPGNTIYF. The variable domain in full, with the rest retrieved from reference TRBV30 and TRBJ1-3, is SQTIHQWPATLVQPVGSPLSLECTVEGTSNPNLYWYRQAAGRGLQLLFYSVGIGQISSEVPQNLSASRPQDRQFILSSKKLLLSDSGFYLCAGTQDRGSLSPGNTIYFGEGSWLTVV.

With respect to this clone: Mismatch with germline at one junction end may stem from a read error. The genes are TRBV6-5 and TRBJ2-1; no firm D call. The CDR3 is 11 amino acids. Per the germline V gene, CDR1 is MNHEY and CDR2 is SVGAGI. DNA for the CDR3: TGTGCCAGCAGCTCCTTCAATGAGCAGTTCTTC. As protein: CASSSFNEQFF.

Notes on this clone: It is likely a read error, because the conserved phenylalanine at the end of the CDR3 is missing. The limits of the CDR3 on the DNA are not certain, so only TCRdb's listed CDR3 is given. The rearrangement links TRBV21-1 to TRBJ1-2; the table assigns TRBD1, which was not confirmed against the DNA. TRBV21-1 is labeled a pseudogene. The CDR3 is 8 residues long, counting both termini. The CDR3 loop reads CASSQGLA.

A remark on this clone: Other DNA sequences from this sample encode an identical CDR3 as well. The V call is TRBV30, the J call TRBJ2-5; tentatively, D is TRBD1 (6 bases). The CDR3 extends over 14 amino acids. Germline CDR1 reads GTSNPN; CDR2 reads SVGIG (reference sequence). Trimming removed 0 bases at V and 1 base at J, with 9 bases between. CDR3 DNA sequence: TGTGCCTGGAGTGTTGGGGGCGCCCAAGAGACCCAGTACTTC. This sequence encodes CAWSVGGAQETQYF.

In regard to this clone: Different DNA sequences within this sample yield the same CDR3. The gene calls are TRBV5-5 and TRBJ1-5; TRBD1 agrees at 7 bases. Germline-derived CDR1 and CDR2 are SGHKS and YYEKEE (reference sequence). The V segment lost 4 bases and the J segment 6 bases; nucleotides outside the gene matches: 10. The CDR3 runs 15 residues. The CDR3 nucleotides are TGTGCCAGCAGCCACGGACAGGTCACCACTCAGCCCCAGCATTTT. It is translated as CASSHGQVTTQPQHF.

This rearrangement joins TRBV2 to TRBJ1-1; D uncertain. The CDR3 has 11 residues. Germline-derived CDR1 and CDR2 are SNHLY and FYNNEI. The ends were cut back, 7 bases at V and 4 bases at J, with 7 bases in the middle. The CDR3 loop is CASTVSTEAFF. The DNA for the CDR3 is TGTGCCAGCACGGTGAGCACTGAAGCTTTCTTT.

In its sample, this clone was seen once. The CDR3 coding sequence is TGCGCCAGCAGCCACGGGACAGCTGATCAGCCCCAGCATTTT. It is translated as CASSHGTADQPQHF. The chain uses TRBV5-1 and TRBJ1-5; 7 bases are shared with TRBD1. V lost 4 bases and J lost 5; bases outside the gene matches: 6. Germline V gene data show CDR1 as SGHRS and CDR2 as YFSETQ. The CDR3 spans 14 residues.

This chain uses TRBV2 with TRBJ2-3; D possibly corresponds to TRBD2 (6 bases). The CDR3 has 14 amino acids. Germline V CDR1 and CDR2: SNHLY, FYNNEI. Trimming pared 9 bases from V and 2 bases from J, leaving 15 bases between. This chain's CDR3 is CARGRDSDTDTQYF. Written as DNA, the CDR3 is TGTGCCAGGGGCCGGGACTCCGACACAGATACGCAGTATTTT.

This chain links TRBV6-1 with TRBJ1-2; no firm D call. The CDR3 totals 14 residues. In germline, CDR1 is MNHNS, CDR2 SASEGT. V was clipped by 2 bases and J by 0 bases, with 7 bases between them. CDR3 coding DNA: TGTGCCAGCAGTGAAATGGCCTCTAACTATGGCTACACCTTC. Amino acid sequence: CASSEMASNYGYTF.

The V gene is TRBV7-2, the J gene TRBJ2-3; D possibly corresponds to TRBD2 (8 bases). The CDR3 has 16 amino acids. The V end lost 4 bases, the J end lost 3 bases, and 17 bases lay between the germline ends. Germline assignment: CDR1 SGHTA and CDR2 FQGNSA. Written as DNA, the CDR3 is TGTGCCAGCAGCTACAGGGGAGCGGGAGTAACAGATACGCAGTATTTT. It encodes CASSYRGAGVTDTQYF.

This clone was picked up one time. The chain recombines TRBV2 with TRBJ2-1; a possible D gene is TRBD1 (6 bases). V lost 6 bases, J lost 4 bases, and 34 bases lay in between. CDR3 length equals 21 residues. Germline V gene sequence: CDR1 SNHLY, CDR2 FYNNEI. The CDR3: CASSDNRARRASGERYNEQFF. The CDR3 coding sequence is TGTGCCAGCAGCGACAACAGGGCGCGCAGAGCAAGCGGAGAGCGGTACAATGAGCAGTTCTTC.

The V call is TRBV9, the J call TRBJ1-2; a weak D match, TRBD1 (5 bases). Germline values: CDR1 SGDLS, CDR2 YYNGEE. V lost 1 base and J lost 4, with 11 bases in between. The length of the CDR3 is 14 residues. For the CDR3, the DNA is TGTGCCAGCAGCGTAACGCGGGGGGGCTATGGCTACACCTTC. It codes for CASSVTRGGYGYTF.

The gene calls are TRBV7-6 and TRBJ2-2, with TRBD2 identical over 7 bases. V gave up 1 base and J gave up 1 base; unmatched junction bases: 9. Germline lookup yields CDR1 SGHVS and CDR2 FNYEAQ. CDR3 size: 18 residues. The CDR3 DNA follows: TGTGCCAGCAGCTTAGTGACGGGGGGTGCCCAGAACACCGGGGAGCTGTTTTTT. Its protein is CASSLVTGGAQNTGELFF.